Below, 31 T cell receptor beta chains from the same sample are listed, as sequenced in a study of T cells in Graves' hyperthyroidism and ophthalmopathy (dated by TCRdb to between 2019 and 2020). Library preparation used multiplex PCR. The instrument given in TCRdb is Illumina HiSeq 2000. The TCR beta CDR3 regions were amplified from RNA transcripts. For the first round of RT-PCR on the TCR CDR3, the HTBI primer set was used together with the Qiagen OneStep RT-PCR kit. The public reads were reanalyzed by TCRdb: fastp trimming at Q25, MiXCR alignment, in-frame beta chains only. Rows matching on CDR3 protein sequence are summarized as one entry with the most common DNA and genes. The sample contains approximately 720,000 distinct CDR3 sequences, roughly a sixth of them found a single time. The ten top clones hold roughly a sixth of the sample. Sequencing input: blood. All receptors come from a woman aged 45-65 years with Graves' hyperthyroidism that later progressed to Graves' ophthalmopathy.

The chain joins TRBV3-1 to TRBJ1-5, with D possibly TRBD1 on 5 matching bases. The germline V gene encodes CDR1 LGHDT and CDR2 YNNKEL (reference sequence). The CDR3 contains 16 residues. Deletions cut 3 bases from V and 5 bases from J, with 17 bases between. The CDR3 sequence is CASSQRGSGRHQPQHF. CDR3 DNA: TGTGCCAGCAGCCAGCGCGGTTCGGGGCGACATCAGCCCCAGCATTTT.

This clonotype occurred many times. The chain employs TRBV2 and TRBJ2-1; 7 nucleotides line up with TRBD2. The CDR3 is 14 amino acids. Losses at the gene ends were 6 bases for V and 3 bases for J; bases not matched to a gene: 5. CDR1 is SNHLY, CDR2 FYNNEI, per germline. The CDR3 DNA is TGTGCCAGCAGCCGCGGGGGAGTCTACAATGAGCAGTTCTTC. Amino acids: CASSRGGVYNEQFF.

There are many counts of this clonotype. CDR3 nucleotides: TGTGCCAGCAGTGAAGCCCCCAGGGCGGACTCGAACACTGAAGCTTTCTTT. Its protein is CASSEAPRADSNTEAFF. This rearrangement joins TRBV2 to TRBJ1-1; perhaps TRBD1 as D (5 bases). Looked up from germline, CDR1 is SNHLY and CDR2 is FYNNEI. CDR3 length: 17 residues. The V end was cut by 0 bases, the J end by 1 base, with 15 bases between.

This clonotype was seen repeatedly, ten times or more. The V call is TRBV20-1, the J call TRBJ2-7, with TRBD1 matching over 11 bases. J lost 4 bases, V lost 6 bases, and 14 bases had no gene match. The CDR3 is 16 residues long. CDR1 is DFQATT and CDR2 is SNEGSKA in the germline V gene (reference sequence). As DNA, the CDR3 is TGCAGTGCCGACCCCGCTTCAGGACAGGGGGCTTACGAGCAGTACTTC. Encoded protein: CSADPASGQGAYEQYF.

This clonotype was counted ten times or more. The genes are TRBV7-3 and TRBJ2-1; a weak D match, TRBD2 (6 bases). V lost 4 bases to trimming and J lost 10 bases, with 14 bases between them. The CDR3 is made up of 13 amino acids. Germline CDR1 and CDR2: SGHTA and FQGTGA. The chain's CDR3 is CASSSGLTWEQFF. The CDR3 DNA is TGTGCCAGCAGCTCGGGACTGACTTGGGAGCAGTTCTTC.

This clonotype was picked up many times. The chain couples TRBV7-6 to TRBJ2-3; the D gene is possibly TRBD1 (6 bases). CDR3 size: 17 residues. The germline gives CDR1 SGHVS, CDR2 FNYEAQ. Trimming pared 5 bases from V and 1 base from J, leaving 19 bases between. The CDR3: CASSLYQSRGGTDTQYF. The CDR3 nucleotides read TGTGCCAGCAGCCTCTATCAGTCCAGGGGCGGCACAGATACGCAGTATTTT.

Only a few counts were recorded for this clonotype. A much larger clone differs from this one at a single base, so this may be a read error. V and J are TRBV30 and TRBJ2-7, with 7 bases aligning to TRBD1. The V and J ends lost 5 bases and 6 bases, in that order; junction bases with no gene match: 10. Germline values: CDR1 GTSNPN, CDR2 SVGIG (reference sequence). The CDR3 has 13 residues. CDR3 amino acids: CAWARDRACEQYF. The CDR3 DNA reads as TGTGCCTGGGCCCGGGACAGAGCCTGCGAGCAGTACTTC. Combining the CDR3 with reference TRBV30 and TRBJ2-7 gives the whole variable domain SQTIHQWPATLVQPVGSPLSLECTVEGTSNPNLYWYRQAAGRGLQLLFYSVGIGQISSEVPQNLSASRPQDRQFILSSKKLLLSDSGFYLCAWARDRACEQYFGPGTRLTVT.

V is TRBV24-1 and J is TRBJ2-4; perhaps TRBD1 as D (6 bases). The CDR3 totals 16 residues. CDR1 is KGHDR, CDR2 SFDVKD, per germline. V was cut by 3 bases and J by 0 bases, with 11 bases left in between. This CDR3 is CATSDRTESAKNIQYF. CDR3 DNA sequence: TGTGCCACCAGTGATCGGACAGAATCAGCCAAAAACATTCAGTACTTC.

The sample holds many counts of this clonotype. The chain joins TRBV9 to TRBJ1-2; D uncertain. Germline V CDR1 and CDR2: SGDLS, YYNGEE. V lost 3 bases and J 4 bases, leaving 7 bases between the germline ends. CDR3 length: 12 amino acids. CDR3 nucleotides: TGTGCCAGCAGCGACGTCCCCTATGGCTACACCTTC. Translation: CASSDVPYGYTF.

This clonotype has at least ten counts. This chain joins TRBV7-2 and TRBJ2-3; 7 bases align to TRBD2. The CDR3 has 16 residues. Per the germline V gene, CDR1 is SGHTA and CDR2 is FQGNSA. Trimming cost V 0 bases and J 1 base; bases outside gene matches: 4. Written as DNA, the CDR3 is TGTGCCAGCAGCTTAGCCCTTGCGGGGGGCACAGATACGCAGTATTTT. Its translation: CASSLALAGGTDTQYF.

The genes are TRBV7-9 and TRBJ1-2; perhaps TRBD1 as D (5 bases). The CDR3 consists of 15 residues. Between the trimmed V and J ends, which lost 6 bases and 4 bases, there was a span of 18 bases. CDR1 SEHNR and CDR2 FQNEAQ come from the germline V gene (reference sequence). The CDR3 nucleotides are TGTGCCAGCAGATCTACCGGGGGGGATCCCTATGGCTACACCTTC. Its translation is CASRSTGGDPYGYTF.

The rearrangement uses TRBV11-2 and TRBJ2-7; D uncertain. The CDR3 loop spans 16 amino acids. Trimming cost V 1 base and J 0 bases, with 13 bases left between them. Germline CDR1 SGHAT, CDR2 FQNNGV. The CDR3 DNA follows: TGTGCCAGCAGCTTAGTTATAGTCAGCAGCTCCTACGAGCAGTACTTC. Translation: CASSLVIVSSSYEQYF.

The V gene is TRBV6-1, the J gene TRBJ1-6; D not certain. This CDR3 has 15 amino acids. The germline gives CDR1 MNHNS, CDR2 SASEGT. The ends were cut back, 7 bases at V and 11 bases at J, with 21 bases in the middle. The CDR3 bases are TGTGCCAGCAAAAAAACCCGGACGGCCGTTGCACCCCTCCACTTT. The encoded protein is CASKKTRTAVAPLHF.

With respect to this clonotype: A much more abundant neighbour one base away suggests this may be a read error. The CDR3 DNA follows: TGTGCCAGCAGCTCGGACACGCATGGCTACACCTTC. This encodes CASSSDTHGYTF. The genes are TRBV5-5 and TRBJ1-2, with D maybe TRBD1 (5 bases). This CDR3 has 12 amino acids. Germline values: CDR1 SGHKS, CDR2 YYEKEE (reference sequence). V gave up 3 bases and J gave up 6 bases, with 9 bases separating them.

The J gene is TRBJ1-1, the V gene TRBV6-1, with no clear D. CDR1 is MNHNS and CDR2 is SASEGT in the germline V gene. With 6 bases removed from V and 6 bases from J, the gap between germline ends came to 11 bases. The CDR3 totals 12 residues. CDR3: CASSHLASEAFF. DNA for the CDR3: TGTGCCAGCAGCCACCTCGCCTCTGAAGCTTTCTTT.

On this clonotype itself: It may be a read error: a sequence one base away is much more abundant. The missing conserved phenylalanine or tryptophan at the end of this CDR3 makes a read error likely. This chain links TRBV30 with TRBJ2-2, with 12 bases fitting TRBD2. The CDR3 has 15 amino acids. CDR1 GTSNPN and CDR2 SVGIG come from the germline V gene (reference sequence). The V segment lost 3 bases and the J segment 5 bases; nucleotides outside the gene matches: 4. The CDR3 nucleotides read TGTGCCTGGAGGGTACTAGCGGGGGGAACCGGGGAGCTGTTTTCT. This sequence encodes CAWRVLAGGTGELFS.

CDR3 amino acids: CSVGGGRSNEQFF. The CDR3 DNA is TGCAGCGTTGGCGGGGGCCGGAGCAATGAGCAGTTCTTC. This chain uses TRBV29-1 with TRBJ2-1, with D possibly matching TRBD2 (7 bases). Trimming stripped 4 bases from V and 6 bases from J, with 13 bases between. Germline V gene sequence: CDR1 SQVTM, CDR2 ANQGSEA. The CDR3 has 13 residues.

V and J are TRBV4-1 and TRBJ2-7, with D uncertain. Trimming left V 3 bases short and J 0 bases short, with 9 bases between. CDR3 length: 14 amino acids. The V gene's germline CDR1 is MGHRA and CDR2 YSYEKL. The CDR3 bases are TGCGCCAGCAGCCACAGACCGAACTCCTACGAGCAGTACTTC. Amino acids: CASSHRPNSYEQYF.

This clonotype was seen repeatedly, ten times or more. The chain joins TRBV5-1 to TRBJ2-3; D tentatively fits TRBD1 or TRBD2 (5 bases each). Germline CDR1 SGHRS, CDR2 YFSETQ. The CDR3 extends over 13 amino acids. The V end was cut by 5 bases, the J end by 5 bases, with 12 bases between. This chain's CDR3 is CASRVAGRDTQYF. The CDR3 DNA is TGCGCCAGCAGAGTGGCAGGGAGAGATACGCAGTATTTT. Full variable domain (remainder filled in from reference TRBV5-1 and TRBJ2-3): KAGVTQTPRYLIKTRGQQVTLSCSPISGHRSVSWYQQTPGQGLQFLFEYFSETQRNKGNFPGRFSGRQFSNSRSEMNVSTLELGDSALYLCASRVAGRDTQYFGPGTRLTVL.

In its sample, this clonotype was seen a few times. The V and J genes are TRBV3-1 and TRBJ2-5; D not certain. This CDR3 spans 14 amino acids. Trimming took off 5 bases at V and 4 bases at J, with 14 bases between the two ends. Germline loops: CDR1 LGHDT, CDR2 YNNKEL (reference sequence). CDR3 in amino acids: CASSFAATPETQYF. CDR3 coding DNA: TGTGCCAGCAGCTTCGCGGCTACTCCAGAGACCCAGTACTTC.

In its sample, this clonotype was seen a few times. The chain combines TRBV30 with TRBJ1-3; D gene uncertain. The CDR3 runs to 15 residues. Germline lookup yields CDR1 GTSNPN and CDR2 SVGIG (reference sequence). With 0 bases removed from V and 3 bases from J, the gap between germline ends came to 12 bases. This CDR3 reads CAWSVGWTLGNTIYF. The DNA for the CDR3 is TGTGCCTGGAGTGTTGGATGGACGCTTGGAAACACCATATATTTT.

The chain carries TRBV12-3 or TRBV12-4 and TRBJ2-2; TRBD2 agrees at 7 bases. The CDR3 covers 16 residues. The ends lost 4 bases at V and 0 bases at J; junction bases unmatched: 5. The CDR3 sequence is CASSSPGLTNTGELFF. The CDR3 DNA sequence: TGTGCCAGCAGTTCGCCGGGACTAACGAACACCGGGGAGCTGTTTTTT.

This clonotype occurred many times. This chain uses TRBV6-1 with TRBJ1-2; D gene ambiguous. Trimming took 8 bases from V and 7 from J, leaving 17 bases between them. The CDR3 spans 13 residues. The germline gives CDR1 MNHNS, CDR2 SASEGT. Here the CDR3 DNA reads TGTGCCAGCGGCGCCGGCATCGCCTCTGGCTACACCTTC. Its translation: CASGAGIASGYTF.

The table lists this clonotype with a few counts. The rearrangement links TRBV12-3 or TRBV12-4 to TRBJ2-7; 8 nucleotides align to TRBD1. This CDR3 region has 14 residues. V gave up 4 bases and J gave up 4 bases; unmatched junction bases: 6. CDR3 loop: CASSSGQGRYEQYF. The CDR3 coding sequence is TGTGCCAGCAGTTCAGGACAGGGCCGGTACGAGCAGTACTTC.

This clonotype was recorded many times. The chain combines TRBV5-6 with TRBJ1-1, with D unresolved. The V end lost 4 bases, the J end lost 11 bases, and 15 bases lay between the germline ends. This CDR3 has 12 amino acids. Germline V gives CDR1 SGHDT, CDR2 YYEEEE. This CDR3 reads CASSETREQAFF. CDR3 DNA: TGTGCCAGCAGCGAAACGAGAGAGCAGGCTTTCTTT. The full variable domain, with the rest looked up from reference TRBV5-6 and TRBJ1-1, is DAGVTQSPTHLIKTRGQQVTLRCSPKSGHDTVSWYQQALGQGPQFIFQYYEEEERQRGNFPDRFSGHQFPNYSSELNVNALLLGDSALYLCASSETREQAFFGQGTRLTVV.

The chain couples TRBV30 to TRBJ2-4, with TRBD2 identical over 12 bases. The J segment lost 6 bases and the V segment lost 6 bases, leaving 6 bases of the junction unmatched. The CDR3 contains 14 residues. The germline CDR1 and CDR2 sequences are GTSNPN and SVGIG (reference sequence). CDR3 loop: CACSASGGGNIQYF. The CDR3 DNA reads TGTGCCTGCTCCGCTAGCGGGGGGGGAAACATTCAGTACTTC. Full variable domain (rest looked up from reference TRBV30 and TRBJ2-4): SQTIHQWPATLVQPVGSPLSLECTVEGTSNPNLYWYRQAAGRGLQLLFYSVGIGQISSEVPQNLSASRPQDRQFILSSKKLLLSDSGFYLCACSASGGGNIQYFGAGTRLSVL.

This clonotype was recorded at least ten times. The chain carries TRBV7-8 and TRBJ1-1; 8 positions match TRBD1. This CDR3 is 16 amino acids long. J was trimmed by 2 bases and V by 0 bases; bases with no gene match: 5. Germline-derived CDR1 and CDR2 are SGHVS and FQNEAQ. CDR3 loop: CASSLAQGGINTEAFF. Here the CDR3 DNA reads TGTGCCAGCAGCTTAGCACAGGGGGGAATAAACACTGAAGCTTTCTTT.

This clonotype was counted only a few times. This sequence joins TRBV6-1 and TRBJ1-2, with a weak D call TRBD1 (6 bases). Trimming removed 6 bases at V and 8 bases at J, with 16 bases between. The CDR3 has 13 residues. Germline V gene sequence: CDR1 MNHNS, CDR2 SASEGT. CDR3 amino acids: CASRRRGQEGYTF. In DNA, the CDR3 is TGTGCCAGCAGGCGCCGGGGGCAGGAGGGCTACACCTTC.

This chain uses TRBV12-3 or TRBV12-4 with TRBJ2-1, with a tentative D call TRBD2 (7 bases). The CDR3 is 16 residues long. V was cut by 6 bases and J by 8 bases, with 23 bases left in between. This CDR3 reads CASSPQGNGGRYEQFF. CDR3 bases: TGTGCCAGCAGCCCCCAGGGTAACGGGGGGCGGTATGAGCAGTTCTTC.

The chain combines TRBV6-1 with TRBJ1-1; 7 nucleotides match TRBD1. The CDR3 runs 14 residues. Germline lookup yields CDR1 MNHNS and CDR2 SASEGT. The J segment lost 4 bases and the V segment lost 4 bases, leaving 6 bases of the junction unmatched. The CDR3 bases are TGTGCCAGCAGTGCAAAACAGGGGATCACTGAAGCTTTCTTT. As protein: CASSAKQGITEAFF.

In this sample, this clonotype turned up a few times. This clone may be a read error of a much larger clone one base away. The chain joins TRBV7-3 to TRBJ1-1; D not resolved. CDR3 length: 13 amino acids. Germline assignment: CDR1 SGHTA and CDR2 FQGTGA. DNA of the CDR3: TGTGCCGGCAGCTCGAATGGGAACACTGAAGCTTTCTTT. Its protein product is CAGSSNGNTEAFF.